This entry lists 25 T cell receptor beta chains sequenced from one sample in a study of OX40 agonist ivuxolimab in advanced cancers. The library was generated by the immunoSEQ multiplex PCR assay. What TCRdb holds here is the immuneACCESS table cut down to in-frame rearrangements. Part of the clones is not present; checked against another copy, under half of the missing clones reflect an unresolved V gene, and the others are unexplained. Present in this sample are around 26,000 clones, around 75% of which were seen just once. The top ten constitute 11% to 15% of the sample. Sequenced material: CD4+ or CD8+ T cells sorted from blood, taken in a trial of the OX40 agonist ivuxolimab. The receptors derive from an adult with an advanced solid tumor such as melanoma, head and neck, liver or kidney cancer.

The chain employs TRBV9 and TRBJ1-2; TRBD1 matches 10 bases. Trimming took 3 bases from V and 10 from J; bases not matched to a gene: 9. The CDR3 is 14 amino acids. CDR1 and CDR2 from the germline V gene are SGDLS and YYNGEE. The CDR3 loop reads CASSGGTGVPIYTF. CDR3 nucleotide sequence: TGTGCCAGCAGCGGGGGGACAGGGGTGCCAATCTACACCTTC.

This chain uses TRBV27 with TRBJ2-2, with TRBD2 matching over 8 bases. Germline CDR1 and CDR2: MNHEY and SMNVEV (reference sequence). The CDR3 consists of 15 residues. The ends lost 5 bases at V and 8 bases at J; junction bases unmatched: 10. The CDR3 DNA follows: TGTGCCAGCAGTCCCACTTTCGGGGGGGCTGGGGAGCTGTTTTTT. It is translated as CASSPTFGGAGELFF.

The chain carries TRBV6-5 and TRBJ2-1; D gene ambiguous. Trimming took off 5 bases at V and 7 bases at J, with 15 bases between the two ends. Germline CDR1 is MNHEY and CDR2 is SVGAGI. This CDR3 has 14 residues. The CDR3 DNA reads TGTGCCAGCAGTCCACCGCTGACTGAGAATGAGCAGTTCTTC. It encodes CASSPPLTENEQFF.

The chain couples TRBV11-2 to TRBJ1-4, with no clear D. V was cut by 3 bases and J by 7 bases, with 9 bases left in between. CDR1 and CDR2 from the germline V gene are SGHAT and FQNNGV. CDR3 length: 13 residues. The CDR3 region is CASSLEGIEKLFF. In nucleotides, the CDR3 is TGTGCCAGCAGCTTGGAGGGTATTGAAAAACTGTTTTTT. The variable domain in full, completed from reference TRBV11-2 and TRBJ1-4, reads EAGVAQSPRYKIIEKRQSVAFWCNPISGHATLYWYQQILGQGPKLLIQFQNNGVVDDSQLPKDRFSAERLKGVDSTLKIQPAKLEDSAVYLCASSLEGIEKLFFGSGTQLSVL.

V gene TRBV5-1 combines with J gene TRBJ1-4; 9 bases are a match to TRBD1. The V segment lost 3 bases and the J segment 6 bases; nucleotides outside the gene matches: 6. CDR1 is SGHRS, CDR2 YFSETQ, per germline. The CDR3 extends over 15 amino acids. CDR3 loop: CASSSQGALHEKLFF. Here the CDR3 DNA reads TGCGCCAGCAGCTCACAGGGGGCGCTTCATGAAAAACTGTTTTTT.

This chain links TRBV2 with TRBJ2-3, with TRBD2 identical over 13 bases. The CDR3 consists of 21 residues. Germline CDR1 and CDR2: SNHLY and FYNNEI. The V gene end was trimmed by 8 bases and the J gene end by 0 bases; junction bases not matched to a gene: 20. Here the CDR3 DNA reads TGTGCCAGCCTACTAGCGGGGGGGCAAACTTTGGTCCCCACTAGCACAGATACGCAGTATTTT. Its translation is CASLLAGGQTLVPTSTDTQYF.

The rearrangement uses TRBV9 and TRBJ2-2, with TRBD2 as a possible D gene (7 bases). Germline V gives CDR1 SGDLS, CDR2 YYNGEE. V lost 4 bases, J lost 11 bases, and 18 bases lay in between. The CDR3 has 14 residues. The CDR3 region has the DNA TGTGCCAGCAGCCCATCTTTAGGGGGGGGAGAGCTGTTTTTT. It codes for CASSPSLGGGELFF.

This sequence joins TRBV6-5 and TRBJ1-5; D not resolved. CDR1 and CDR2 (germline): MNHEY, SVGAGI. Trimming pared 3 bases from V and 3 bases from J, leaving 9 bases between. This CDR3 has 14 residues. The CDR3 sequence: CASSYSRVNQPQHF. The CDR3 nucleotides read TGTGCCAGCAGTTATAGTAGGGTCAATCAGCCCCAGCATTTT.

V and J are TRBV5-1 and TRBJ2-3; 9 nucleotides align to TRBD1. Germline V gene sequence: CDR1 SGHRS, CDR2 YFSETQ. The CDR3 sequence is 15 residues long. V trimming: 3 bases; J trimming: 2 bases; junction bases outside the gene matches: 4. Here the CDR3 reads CASSSGTGTTDTQYF. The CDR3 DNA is TGCGCCAGCAGCTCCGGGACAGGGACCACAGATACGCAGTATTTT. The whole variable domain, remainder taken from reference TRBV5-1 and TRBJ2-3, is KAGVTQTPRYLIKTRGQQVTLSCSPISGHRSVSWYQQTPGQGLQFLFEYFSETQRNKGNFPGRFSGRQFSNSRSEMNVSTLELGDSALYLCASSSGTGTTDTQYFGPGTRLTVL.

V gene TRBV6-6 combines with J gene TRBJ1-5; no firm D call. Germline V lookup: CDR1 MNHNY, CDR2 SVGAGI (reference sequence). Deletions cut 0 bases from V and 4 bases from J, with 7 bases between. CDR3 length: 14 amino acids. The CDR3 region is CASSYSLVNQPQHF. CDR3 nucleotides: TGTGCCAGCAGTTACTCATTAGTGAATCAGCCCCAGCATTTT.

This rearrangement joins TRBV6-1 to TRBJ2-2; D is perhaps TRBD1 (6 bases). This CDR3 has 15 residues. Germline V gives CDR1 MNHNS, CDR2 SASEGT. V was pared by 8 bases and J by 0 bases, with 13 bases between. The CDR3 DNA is TGTGCCAGCGCACCCGGGACACCGAACACCGGGGAGCTGTTTTTT. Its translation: CASAPGTPNTGELFF.

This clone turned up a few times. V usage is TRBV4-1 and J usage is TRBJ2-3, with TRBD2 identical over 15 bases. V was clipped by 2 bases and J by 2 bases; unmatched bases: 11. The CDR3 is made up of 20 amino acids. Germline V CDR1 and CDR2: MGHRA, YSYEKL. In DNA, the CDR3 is TGCGCCAGCAGCCAAAAGGGACTAGCGGGGGGTACCTGGAACACAGATACGCAGTATTTT. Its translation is CASSQKGLAGGTWNTDTQYF.

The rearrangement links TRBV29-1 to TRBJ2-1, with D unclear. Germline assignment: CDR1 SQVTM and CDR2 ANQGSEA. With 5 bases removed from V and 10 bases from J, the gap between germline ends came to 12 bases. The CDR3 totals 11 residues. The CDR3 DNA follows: TGCAGCGTTCTGTTTTGGCGGGAGCAGTTCTTC. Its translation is CSVLFWREQFF.

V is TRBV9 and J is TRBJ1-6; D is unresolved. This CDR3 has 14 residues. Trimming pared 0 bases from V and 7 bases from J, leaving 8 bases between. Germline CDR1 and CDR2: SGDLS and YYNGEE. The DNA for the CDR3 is TGTGCCAGCAGCGTAGGCCCGGTAAATTCACCCCTCCACTTT. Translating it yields CASSVGPVNSPLHF.

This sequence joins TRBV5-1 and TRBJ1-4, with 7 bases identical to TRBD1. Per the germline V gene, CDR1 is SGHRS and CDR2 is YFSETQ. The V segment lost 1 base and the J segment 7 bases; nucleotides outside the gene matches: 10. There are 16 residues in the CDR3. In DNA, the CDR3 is TGCGCCAGCAGCTTGACAGGGGCGGCGAATTTTGAAAAACTGTTTTTT. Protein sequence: CASSLTGAANFEKLFF.

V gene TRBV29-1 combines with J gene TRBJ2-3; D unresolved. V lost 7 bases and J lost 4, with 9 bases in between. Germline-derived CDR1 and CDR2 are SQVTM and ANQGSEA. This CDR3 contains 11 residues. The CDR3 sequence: CSGRAPDTQYF. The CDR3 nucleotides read TGCAGCGGCCGAGCTCCAGATACGCAGTATTTT.

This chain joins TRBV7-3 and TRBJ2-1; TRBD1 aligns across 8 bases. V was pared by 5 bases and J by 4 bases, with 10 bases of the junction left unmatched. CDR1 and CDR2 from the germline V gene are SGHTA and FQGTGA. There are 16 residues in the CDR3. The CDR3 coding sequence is TGTGCCAGCAGCGCCGCCCCAGGGGGCCTTTACAATGAGCAGTTCTTC. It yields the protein CASSAAPGGLYNEQFF.

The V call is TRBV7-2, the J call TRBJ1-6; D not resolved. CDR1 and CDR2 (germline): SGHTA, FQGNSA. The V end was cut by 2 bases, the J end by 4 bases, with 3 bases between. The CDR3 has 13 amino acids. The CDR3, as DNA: TGTGCCAGCAGCTTACTGTATAATTCACCCCTCCACTTT. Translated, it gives CASSLLYNSPLHF.

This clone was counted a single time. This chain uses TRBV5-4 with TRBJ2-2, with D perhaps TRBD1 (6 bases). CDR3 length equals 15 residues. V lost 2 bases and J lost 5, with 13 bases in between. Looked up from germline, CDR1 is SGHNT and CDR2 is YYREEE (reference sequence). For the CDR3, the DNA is TGTGCCAGCAGCTTACCAGGGGTTCGGACCGGGGAGCTGTTTTTT. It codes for CASSLPGVRTGELFF.

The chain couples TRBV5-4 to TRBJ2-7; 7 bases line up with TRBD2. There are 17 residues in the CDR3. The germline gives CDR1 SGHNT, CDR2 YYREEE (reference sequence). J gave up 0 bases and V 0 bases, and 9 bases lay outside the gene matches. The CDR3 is CASSLGPTGGSSYEQYF. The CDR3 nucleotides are TGTGCCAGCAGCTTGGGACCTACGGGGGGAAGCTCCTACGAGCAGTACTTC.

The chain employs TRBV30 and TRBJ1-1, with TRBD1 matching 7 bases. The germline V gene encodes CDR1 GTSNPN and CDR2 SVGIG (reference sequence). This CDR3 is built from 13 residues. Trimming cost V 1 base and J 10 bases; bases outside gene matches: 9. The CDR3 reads CAWSEGQRAGAFF. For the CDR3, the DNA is TGTGCCTGGAGTGAGGGACAGCGTGCCGGAGCTTTCTTT. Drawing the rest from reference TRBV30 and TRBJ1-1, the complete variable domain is SQTIHQWPATLVQPVGSPLSLECTVEGTSNPNLYWYRQAAGRGLQLLFYSVGIGQISSEVPQNLSASRPQDRQFILSSKKLLLSDSGFYLCAWSEGQRAGAFFGQGTRLTVV.

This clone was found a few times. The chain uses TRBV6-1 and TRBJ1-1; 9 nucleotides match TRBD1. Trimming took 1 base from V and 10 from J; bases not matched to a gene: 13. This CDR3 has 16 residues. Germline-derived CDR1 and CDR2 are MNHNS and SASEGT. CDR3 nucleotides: TGTGCCAGCAGTGAAGGGCCCATGGACAGGGGCGGTTCAGCTTTCTTT. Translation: CASSEGPMDRGGSAFF.

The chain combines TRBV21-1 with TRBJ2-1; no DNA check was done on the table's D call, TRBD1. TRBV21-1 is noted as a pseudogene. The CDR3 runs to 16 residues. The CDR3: CASGLLDRGYHNEQFF. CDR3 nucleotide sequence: TGTGCCAGCGGATTACTGGACAGGGGATATCACAATGAGCAGTTCTTC.

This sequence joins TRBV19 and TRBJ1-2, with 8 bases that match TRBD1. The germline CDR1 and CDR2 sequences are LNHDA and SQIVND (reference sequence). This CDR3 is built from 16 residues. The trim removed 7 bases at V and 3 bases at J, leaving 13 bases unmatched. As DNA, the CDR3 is TGTGCCAGTAATCCCTTAGGACAGGGCGTAGACTATGGCTACACCTTC. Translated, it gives CASNPLGQGVDYGYTF.

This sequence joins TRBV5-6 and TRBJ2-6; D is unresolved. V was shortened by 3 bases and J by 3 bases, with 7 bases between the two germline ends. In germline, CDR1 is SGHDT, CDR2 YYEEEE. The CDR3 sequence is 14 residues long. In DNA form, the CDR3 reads TGTGCCAGCAGCTACCAAGGTGGGGCCAACGTCCTGACTTTC. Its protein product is CASSYQGGANVLTF.